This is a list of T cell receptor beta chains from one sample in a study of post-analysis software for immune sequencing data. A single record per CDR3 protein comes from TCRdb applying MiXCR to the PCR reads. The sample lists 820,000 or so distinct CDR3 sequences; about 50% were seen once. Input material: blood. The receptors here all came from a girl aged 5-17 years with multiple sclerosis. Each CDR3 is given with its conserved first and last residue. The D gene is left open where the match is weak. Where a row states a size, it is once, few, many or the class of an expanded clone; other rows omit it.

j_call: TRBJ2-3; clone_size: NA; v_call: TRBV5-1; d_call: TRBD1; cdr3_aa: CASSLGHRDRGTDTQYF
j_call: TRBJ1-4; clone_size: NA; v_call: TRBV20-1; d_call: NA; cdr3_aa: CSAGVGLTNEKLFF
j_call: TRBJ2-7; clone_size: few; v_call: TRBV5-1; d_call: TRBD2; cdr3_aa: CASSSSGTSYEQYF
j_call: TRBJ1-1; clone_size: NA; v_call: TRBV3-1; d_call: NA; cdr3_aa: CASSQLWETEAFF
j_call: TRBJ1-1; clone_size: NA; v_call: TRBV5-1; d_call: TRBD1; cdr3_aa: CASSLGTGAPFLNTEAFF
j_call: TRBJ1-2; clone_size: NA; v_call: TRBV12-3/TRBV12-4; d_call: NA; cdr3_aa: CASTRGLGIGYTF
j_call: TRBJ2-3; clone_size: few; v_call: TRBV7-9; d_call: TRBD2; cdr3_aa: CASSRGTSGVSSTDTQYF
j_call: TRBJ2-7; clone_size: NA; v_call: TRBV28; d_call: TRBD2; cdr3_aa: CASAMTSGNYEQYF
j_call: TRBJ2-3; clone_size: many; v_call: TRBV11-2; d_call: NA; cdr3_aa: CASSRLSTDTQYF
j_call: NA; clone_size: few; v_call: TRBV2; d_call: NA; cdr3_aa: CASSEAIGQYYEQYF
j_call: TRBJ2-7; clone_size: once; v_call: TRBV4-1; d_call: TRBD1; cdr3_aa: CASSPRQGIQDEQYF
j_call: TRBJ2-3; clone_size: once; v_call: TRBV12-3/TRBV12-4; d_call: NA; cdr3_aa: CASSFVPTDTQYF
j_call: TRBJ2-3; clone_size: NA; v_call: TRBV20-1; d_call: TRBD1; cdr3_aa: CSARDGQGSQTDTQYF
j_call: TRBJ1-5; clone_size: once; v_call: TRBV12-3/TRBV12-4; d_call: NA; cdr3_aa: CASSFSRNQPQHF
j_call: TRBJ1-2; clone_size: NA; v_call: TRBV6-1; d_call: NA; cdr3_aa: CASTYSENNYGYTF
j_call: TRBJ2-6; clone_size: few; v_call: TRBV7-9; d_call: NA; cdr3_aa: CASSLARPGGPRGANVLTF
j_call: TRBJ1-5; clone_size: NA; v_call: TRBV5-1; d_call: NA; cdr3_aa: CASSLVGGANQPQHF
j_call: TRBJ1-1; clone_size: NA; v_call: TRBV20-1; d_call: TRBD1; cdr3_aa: CSARETGGIGRAFF
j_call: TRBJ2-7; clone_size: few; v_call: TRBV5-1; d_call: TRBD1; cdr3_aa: CASTHDRGGYEQYF
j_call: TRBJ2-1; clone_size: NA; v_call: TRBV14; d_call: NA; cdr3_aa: CASSQAQLEQFF
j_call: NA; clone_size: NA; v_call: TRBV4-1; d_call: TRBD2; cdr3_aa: CASSQAREREGLRFLKDEQYF
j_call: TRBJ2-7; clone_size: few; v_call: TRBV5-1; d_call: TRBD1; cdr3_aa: CASSGGTGLFEQYF
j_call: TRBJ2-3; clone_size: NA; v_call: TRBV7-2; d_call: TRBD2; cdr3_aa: CASSLGQRGGLADTQYF
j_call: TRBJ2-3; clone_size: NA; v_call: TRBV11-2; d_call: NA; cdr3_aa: CASSSAPKNGNLGLSRSTDTQYF
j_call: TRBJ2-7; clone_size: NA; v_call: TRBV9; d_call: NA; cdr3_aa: CASSVAAGGSYEQYF
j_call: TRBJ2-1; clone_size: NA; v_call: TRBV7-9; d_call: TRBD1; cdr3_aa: CASSLARPGGSDEQFF